This is a list of T cell receptor beta chains from one sample in a study of post-analysis software for immune sequencing data. MiXCR, applied by TCRdb to the PCR reads, yields one record per CDR3 protein. The data contain some 890,000 distinct CDR3 sequences, roughly 50% of them seen just once; the ten biggest clones take up roughly 4.4%. Sequenced input: blood. The receptors shown here come from a girl between 10 and 17 years old with multiple sclerosis. Both conserved end residues are part of each CDR3. D genes are given only for firm matches. Not all rows give a size; the values are once, few, many and, for expanded clones, a class.

J gene,D gene,clone size,V gene,CDR3 DNA,CDR3 protein
TRBJ2-5,TRBD1,-,TRBV10-3,TGTGCCATCAGCGAACAGGGGGAGGAGACCCAGTACTTC,CAISEQGEETQYF
TRBJ2-7,-,-,TRBV14,TGTGCCAGCAGCCCCCGCTTGGTCGATGAGCAGTACTTC,CASSPRLVDEQYF
TRBJ2-1,-,few,TRBV25-1,TGTGCCAGCAGTAAAGGGGGACTAAGGTACAATGAGCAGTTCTTC,CASSKGGLRYNEQFF
TRBJ2-7,TRBD1,-,TRBV29-1,TGCAGCGTTACCAGGGGGTACGAGCAGTACTTC,CSVTRGYEQYF
TRBJ1-2,-,-,TRBV2,TGTGCCAGCAGGGGGGGTGTGGAGGACTATGGCTACACCTTC,CASRGGVEDYGYTF
TRBJ2-7,TRBD2,few,TRBV29-1,TGCAGCGCCTCGAAGGCTAGCGGGGGTTACGAGCAGTACTTC,CSASKASGGYEQYF
TRBJ2-1,-,-,TRBV7-2,TGTGCCAGCAGCTTACCCCCTCCTGAATACAATGAGCAGTTCTTC,CASSLPPPEYNEQFF
TRBJ2-5,-,-,TRBV7-9,TGTGCCAGCAGCCCGAGGACAGAGTACCAAGAGACCCAGTACTTC,CASSPRTEYQETQYF
TRBJ2-6,-,few,TRBV5-1,TGCGCCAGCAGCTTCGCGAGCTCTGGGGCCAACGTCCTGACTTTC,CASSFASSGANVLTF
TRBJ2-5,TRBD1,-,TRBV5-6,TGTGCCAGCAGCTTGCGGTTACAGGGGAGGACCCAGTACTTC,CASSLRLQGRTQYF
TRBJ2-7,-,-,TRBV20-1,TGCAGTGCTAGAATTCCACAGTCCTACGAGCAGTACTTC,CSARIPQSYEQYF
TRBJ1-2,-,-,TRBV30,TGTGCCTGGAGTGAGGTCAGGGTGTGGGATGGCTACACCTTC,CAWSEVRVWDGYTF
TRBJ2-5,TRBD2,-,TRBV6-6,TGTGCCAGCAGTCGCTCGCTAGCGGGGGTCGGTGAGACCCAGTACTTC,CASSRSLAGVGETQYF
TRBJ2-4,TRBD1,-,TRBV14,TGTGCCAGCAGCCTCGGGACAGGGGTTGGGTTTATCTACGAGCGGCAGTACTTC,CASSLGTGVGFIYERQYF
TRBJ2-1,TRBD2,-,TRBV12-3/TRBV12-4,TGTGCCAGCACCCTCGTACTAGCGGATATTTACAATGAGCAGTTCTTC,CASTLVLADIYNEQFF
TRBJ2-7,-,many,TRBV20-1,TGCAGTGCTAGAGATACATCGGACTACGAGCAGTACTTC,CSARDTSDYEQYF
TRBJ2-7,-,-,TRBV25-1,TGTGCCAGCAGTGAATTCGGTTACGAGCAGTACTTC,CASSEFGYEQYF
TRBJ1-2,-,-,TRBV7-2,TGTGCCAGCAGCCCCCCGGGGAACTATGGCTACACCTTC,CASSPPGNYGYTF
TRBJ2-3,-,-,TRBV20-1,TGCAGTGCGAAAGAGCGGCCCGCTCGACTCACAGATACGCAGTATTTT,CSAKERPARLTDTQYF
TRBJ2-1,-,-,TRBV7-9,TGTGCCAGCAGCTCCCCCGAGCACTCCTACAATGAGCAGTTCTTC,CASSSPEHSYNEQFF
TRBJ2-5,-,few,TRBV29-1,TGCAGCGCCCAGGATTTTCGGGAGACCCAGTACTTC,CSAQDFRETQYF
TRBJ1-1,-,-,TRBV14,TGTGCCAGCAGCCAAGGTTCTCGGACTTGGGGGACTGAAGCTTTCTTT,CASSQGSRTWGTEAFF
TRBJ1-4,-,once,TRBV6-5,TGTGCCAGTCGTCCGCATTCTAATGAAAAACTGTTTTTT,CASRPHSNEKLFF
TRBJ2-3,TRBD2,-,TRBV28,TGTGCCAGCACCACGGGAGGGCTCGGCACAGATACGCAGTATTTT,CASTTGGLGTDTQYF
TRBJ1-2,TRBD1,few,TRBV11-2,TGTGCCAGCAGCTTAGGGGGAGACAGGGTGGTTTACGGCTACACCTTC,CASSLGGDRVVYGYTF
TRBJ2-3,TRBD2,-,TRBV5-6,TGTGCCAGCAGCTTGTCTAGCGGGAGTTTTCAAGCAGATACGCAGTATTTT,CASSLSSGSFQADTQYF
TRBJ2-7,-,few,TRBV7-6,TGTGCCAGCAGCTTATCAGGTGCAGGGGTGAACGAGCAGTACTTC,CASSLSGAGVNEQYF
TRBJ2-1,-,-,TRBV7-3,TGTGCCAGCAGCCCCGCTAGGGGAGTAGGCAATGAGCAGTTCTTC,CASSPARGVGNEQFF
TRBJ2-1,TRBD2,-,TRBV25-1,TGTGCCAGCAGCAGACTAGCGGGGGGGCTTTCCAATGAGCAGTTCTTC,CASSRLAGGLSNEQFF
TRBJ2-7,-,-,TRBV29-1,TGCAGCGTTGAAATGGCGGGGCTCCCGCTGCAGTACTTC,CSVEMAGLPLQYF
TRBJ2-5,TRBD1,many,TRBV15,TGTGCCACCAGCAGAGCCACCGGGACAGGGTTTAATGAGCAGTACTTC,CATSRATGTGFNEQYF
TRBJ2-7,-,-,TRBV12-5,TGTGCTAGTGGTTTCGGAATCCACGAGCAGTACTTC,CASGFGIHEQYF
TRBJ2-7,-,once,TRBV5-1,TGCGCCAGCAGCAACAGGACTGTCCCCGCTTCAGAGCAGTACTTC,CASSNRTVPASEQYF
TRBJ1-5,-,-,TRBV6-1,TGTGCCAGCAGTGAAAGCGCCAGGAGGCAGCCCCAGCATTTT,CASSESARRQPQHF
TRBJ2-3,-,-,TRBV5-1,TGCGCCAGCAGCCTGGAAGCTGCAGGCCTCACAGATACGCAGTATTTT,CASSLEAAGLTDTQYF